The T cell receptor beta chain under discussion was sequenced for a study of blood T cell repertoires in COVID-19. The wider study: PBMCs, B-cell-depleted T cells, or T cells were the source of the cDNA or gDNA that made up the material.

V gave up 3 bases and J gave up 3 bases; unmatched junction bases: 5. Germline V gives CDR1 SGDLS, CDR2 YYNGEE. The CDR3 has 15 amino acids. The protocol was immunoSEQ multiplex PCR, while the TCRdb copy is restricted to in-frame clones and leaves out a portion. Among approximately 170,000 clones, 88% were seen once, and the ten largest hold 2% to 2.5%. This rearrangement joins TRBV9 to TRBJ2-2, with TRBD1 matching 7 bases. The clonotype comes from a man aged 45-65 years who had recovered from COVID-19. Sequences were obtained from peripheral blood. In DNA, the CDR3 is TGTGCCAGCAGCGCAGGGACAGCCTACACCGGGGAGCTGTTTTTT. This encodes CASSAGTAYTGELFF.